This entry describes one TCR beta chain. Clones were sequenced by immunoSEQ multiplex PCR, and TCRdb holds only the in-frame ones, with some missing. The sample carries roughly 130,000 clones, 94% recorded once. The data originate from a study of T cell responses to AZD1222 COVID-19 vaccine. This CDR3 is built from 15 residues. Germline CDR1 LGHNA, CDR2 YNFKEQ. V was cut by 1 base and J by 4 bases, with 13 bases left in between. The chain couples TRBV4-2 to TRBJ1-2, with no clear D. The TCR originated in an adult in good health. The material was peripheral blood, obtained on day 0 of AZD1222 vaccination. In DNA form, the CDR3 reads TGTGCCAGCAGCCAAGTCAACGTAGGGAGCTATGGCTACACCTTC. Protein sequence: CASSQVNVGSYGYTF.